The source of this T cell receptor (beta chain) is a study of post-analysis software for immune sequencing data. Background on the study: There were relapsing-remitting, secondary progressive and progressive-relapsing multiple sclerosis among the disease courses included. Findings and limits, study-wide: Under F measure analysis, samples from one preparation batch co-clustered strongly. Five TRBV segments were significantly more frequent in patients than in controls. TRBV5-6, TRBV5-1 and TRBV20-1 were among these segments. Significantly lower normalized Chao1 diversity was found in patients with multiple sclerosis relative to controls.

Researchers reported that TCR beta cDNA libraries carried unique molecular identifiers. Input of about 0.95 to 10 million T cells yielded about half a million cDNA molecules. TCRdb re-called the PCR reads with MiXCR, one entry per CDR3 protein. Of over 150,000 distinct CDR3 sequences listed, about 29% are singletons. As regards this clonotype: The antigen remains unidentified.

V shed 7 bases, J shed 4 bases, and the junction held 11 bases outside the gene matches. This CDR3 spans 16 amino acids. Sequencing was done on a sample of blood. This clonotype was obtained from a girl aged 5-17 years with multiple sclerosis. The chain joins TRBV12-3 or TRBV12-4 to TRBJ2-5; 11 bases fit TRBD1. The CDR3 is CASTRTGGASVETQYF. The DNA for the CDR3 is TGTGCCAGCACCCGGACAGGGGGCGCTTCTGTAGAGACCCAGTACTTC.